The present TCR beta chain was sequenced within a study of regulatory T cells in long-lasting Graves disease. The CDR3 is made up of 15 amino acids. Germline CDR1 and CDR2: MNHGY and SVAAGI. Trimming at V came to 3 bases and at J to 3 bases, leaving 4 bases not matched to a gene. This clonotype was observed at least ten times. Its antigen remains unidentified. This sample's time point: newly diagnosed GD, antithyroid drugs for less than 3 months. The TCR library was made from RNA extracted from PBMCs. Findings and limits, study-wide: Persistent disease showed a preference for TRBV28, TRBJ1-2 and TRBJ2-5.

Building the TCR beta libraries relied on iRepertoire HTBI primers, and CDR3 regions underwent Arm-PCR. TCRdb processed the multiplex PCR reads anew with MiXCR; each CDR3 protein has one entry. The sample includes fewer than 650,000 distinct CDR3 sequences, 16% of them seen just once. The sample was also reused in another study, on T cells in Graves' hyperthyroidism and ophthalmopathy. Per that study: Those with hyperthyroidism were 18 to 65 years old, newly diagnosed, and ill for under 2 months.

The clonotype was recovered from a young woman with Graves disease. The chain is built from TRBV6-9 and TRBJ2-7; 11 bases line up with TRBD1. Sample: peripheral blood mononuclear cells (PBMCs), taken at new diagnosis, from a patient treated with antithyroid drugs. CDR3 residues: CASSYSGTGGYEQYF. CDR3 nucleotide sequence: TGTGCCAGCAGTTACTCTGGGACAGGGGGCTACGAGCAGTACTTC.